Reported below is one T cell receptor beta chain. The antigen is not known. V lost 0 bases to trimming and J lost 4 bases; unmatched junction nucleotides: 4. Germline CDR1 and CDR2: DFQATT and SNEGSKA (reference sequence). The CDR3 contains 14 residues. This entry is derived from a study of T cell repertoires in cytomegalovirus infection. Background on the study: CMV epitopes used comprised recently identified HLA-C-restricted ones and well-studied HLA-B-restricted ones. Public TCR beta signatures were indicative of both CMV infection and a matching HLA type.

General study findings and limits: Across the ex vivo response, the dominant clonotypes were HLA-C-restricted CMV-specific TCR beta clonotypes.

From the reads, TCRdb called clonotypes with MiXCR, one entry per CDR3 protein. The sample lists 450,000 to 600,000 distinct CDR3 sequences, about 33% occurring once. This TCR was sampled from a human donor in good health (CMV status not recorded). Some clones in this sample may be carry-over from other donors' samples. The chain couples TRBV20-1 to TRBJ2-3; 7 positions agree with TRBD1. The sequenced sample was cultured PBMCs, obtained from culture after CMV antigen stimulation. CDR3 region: CSARDPDRADTQYF. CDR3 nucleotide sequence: TGCAGTGCTAGAGACCCAGACAGGGCAGATACGCAGTATTTT.